This T cell receptor (beta chain) was identified in a study of graft-versus-host responses after intestinal transplantation. Method: immunoSEQ multiplex PCR; TCRdb's copy keeps in-frame clones and lacks some. Here the sample spans some 22,000 clones, more than 90% being singletons. The CDR3 consists of 14 residues. Germline V gene sequence: CDR1 MGHRA, CDR2 YSYEKL. The germline V and J ends were trimmed by 0 bases and 1 base, with 6 bases remaining between them. Specimen: PBMCs, collected 39 days after intestinal transplant. The rearrangement joins TRBV4-1 to TRBJ1-1; D gene unclear. The receptor was isolated from a human patient who received an intestinal transplant, so some T cells may come from the graft donor. The chain's CDR3 is CASSQEGKNTEAFF. The CDR3 DNA reads as TGCGCCAGCAGCCAAGAGGGGAAGAACACTGAAGCTTTCTTT.